The 28 T cell receptor beta chains below come from one sample, sequenced in a study of cytomegalovirus exposure and HLA in healthy donors. This PCR relied on a set of 60 Vbeta primers and 13 Jbeta primers. TCRdb's copy holds only in-frame clones and misses some; the assay was immunoSEQ multiplex PCR. The table includes some 250,000 clones, 82% detected once. Material: PBMCs. These receptors were taken from a woman between 35 and 50 years old in good health and CMV-seropositive.

This clone occurred a few times. The sample contains more than one DNA sequence encoding this CDR3. This sequence joins TRBV19 and TRBJ2-5; 8 bases map to TRBD1. Trimming took 3 bases from V and 3 from J; bases not matched to a gene: 18. The CDR3 is made up of 19 amino acids. Germline-derived CDR1 and CDR2 are LNHDA and SQIVND (reference sequence). CDR3 residues: CASSILRTGKGGPKETQYF. The CDR3 bases are TGTGCCAGTAGTATCCTCCGGACAGGGAAAGGGGGCCCCAAAGAGACCCAGTACTTC.

V gene TRBV6-6 combines with J gene TRBJ1-4; D perhaps matches TRBD1 (6 bases). CDR1 and CDR2 (germline): MNHNY, SVGAGI (reference sequence). V gave up 0 bases and J gave up 10 bases, with 15 bases separating them. This CDR3 region has 15 residues. CDR3 nucleotides: TGTGCCAGCAGTTACTCGAGTCAGGGGCCGGGAAAACTGTTTTTT. Its protein product is CASSYSSQGPGKLFF.

The chain is built from TRBV5-1 and TRBJ1-1; 7 nucleotides line up with TRBD1. V lost 4 bases to trimming and J lost 7 bases; unmatched junction nucleotides: 10. Germline-derived CDR1 and CDR2 are SGHRS and YFSETQ. CDR3 length: 14 amino acids. The DNA for the CDR3 is TGCGCCAGCAGCCCGGGACAGCTCCTCTATGAAGCTTTCTTT. Translation: CASSPGQLLYEAFF.

The chain has TRBV30 and TRBJ2-5; D call uncertain. The length of the CDR3 is 11 residues. CDR1 and CDR2 (germline): GTSNPN, SVGIG (reference sequence). V was shortened by 3 bases and J by 4 bases, with 6 bases between the two germline ends. CDR3 coding DNA: TGTGCCTGGAGGGCCGTAGAGACCCAGTACTTC. This codes for CAWRAVETQYF.

The chain recombines TRBV30 with TRBJ2-7; maybe TRBD2 (5 bases). CDR1 GTSNPN and CDR2 SVGIG come from the germline V gene (reference sequence). V lost 1 base and J lost 3, with 10 bases in between. CDR3 length equals 13 residues. CDR3: CAWSAGVLYEQYF. CDR3 sequence (DNA): TGTGCCTGGAGTGCCGGGGTGCTCTACGAGCAGTACTTC.

This clone is a singleton in its sample. V gene TRBV6-1 combines with J gene TRBJ1-5; D unclear. V lost 2 bases, J lost 0 bases, and 14 bases lay in between. Germline V lookup: CDR1 MNHNS, CDR2 SASEGT. This CDR3 region has 17 residues. The CDR3 bases are TGTGCCAGCAGTGAAATTCGAGGGCAGCATAGCAATCAGCCCCAGCATTTT. Amino acids: CASSEIRGQHSNQPQHF.

This chain joins TRBV11-3 and TRBJ2-7; 8 positions match TRBD1. CDR1 and CDR2 from the germline V gene are SGHNT and YENEEA. This CDR3 is built from 14 residues. The trim removed 4 bases at V and 5 bases at J, leaving 7 bases unmatched. The CDR3, as DNA: TGTGCCAGCAGCTCCTGGACAGGGTCGGACGAGCAGTACTTC. Translation: CASSSWTGSDEQYF.

The chain uses TRBV5-6 and TRBJ1-2, with 7 bases identical to TRBD1. Germline values: CDR1 SGHDT, CDR2 YYEEEE. J gave up 8 bases and V 4 bases, and 17 bases lay outside the gene matches. The CDR3 covers 16 residues. This chain's CDR3 is CASSRRLTGATPGYTF. The CDR3 coding sequence is TGTGCCAGCAGCCGCAGGTTAACAGGGGCGACTCCGGGCTACACCTTC.

The chain joins TRBV6-6 to TRBJ1-1; TRBD1 might be the D (5 bases). Trimming took 10 bases from V and 7 from J, leaving 19 bases between them. CDR3 length equals 13 residues. Germline CDR1 is MNHNY and CDR2 is SVGAGI (reference sequence). CDR3 bases: TGTGCCACGGAGAGACAGACGTCGGATGAAGCTTTCTTT. Protein product: CATERQTSDEAFF.

This clone was counted between two and nine times. The V call is TRBV5-4, the J call TRBJ2-2; TRBD2 agrees at 7 bases. CDR1 SGHNT and CDR2 YYREEE come from the germline V gene (reference sequence). V dropped 0 bases and J dropped 6; count of bases not matched to a gene: 8. This CDR3 contains 16 residues. CDR3 sequence reads: CASSLDGGTIAGELFF. The CDR3 DNA sequence: TGTGCCAGCAGCTTGGACGGGGGGACCATAGCCGGGGAGCTGTTTTTT.

The chain combines TRBV4-2 with TRBJ2-3; D perhaps matches TRBD2 (6 bases). The CDR3 has 15 amino acids. The V end was cut by 3 bases, the J end by 3 bases, with 13 bases between. The germline CDR1 and CDR2 sequences are LGHNA and YNFKEQ. CDR3 DNA sequence: TGTGCCAGCAGCCACTCGGGGGAATTGACAGATACGCAGTATTTT. It yields the protein CASSHSGELTDTQYF.

The rearrangement links TRBV5-6 to TRBJ2-2; D is undetermined. Trimming stripped 4 bases from V and 4 bases from J, with 8 bases between. Germline-derived CDR1 and CDR2 are SGHDT and YYEEEE. The CDR3 has 13 amino acids. The CDR3 here is CASSLTSTGELFF. The CDR3 DNA reads TGTGCCAGCAGCCTCACGAGCACCGGGGAGCTGTTTTTT.

The V and J genes are TRBV19 and TRBJ2-7, with TRBD2 identical over 9 bases. This CDR3 has 16 residues. Unmatched junction bases numbered 8, after V lost 0 bases and J lost 5 bases. CDR1 and CDR2 from the germline V gene are LNHDA and SQIVND (reference sequence). The CDR3 sequence is CASSIDTLAGIHEQYF. The CDR3 DNA is TGTGCCAGTAGTATAGATACCCTAGCGGGAATCCACGAGCAGTACTTC. Complete variable domain (other parts from reference TRBV19 and TRBJ2-7): DGGITQSPKYLFRKEGQNVTLSCEQNLNHDAMYWYRQDPGQGLRLIYYSQIVNDFQKGDIAEGYSVSREKKESFPLTVTSAQKNPTAFYLCASSIDTLAGIHEQYFGPGTRLTVT.

In its sample, this clone was seen once. The chain joins TRBV7-9 to TRBJ1-4; 8 positions agree with TRBD1. J lost 5 bases, V lost 5 bases, and 7 bases had no gene match. CDR3 length equals 15 residues. Per the germline V gene, CDR1 is SEHNR and CDR2 is FQNEAQ (reference sequence). The CDR3 loop reads CASSQDRGGNEKLFF. The CDR3 DNA reads as TGTGCCAGCAGCCAAGACAGGGGAGGGAATGAAAAACTGTTTTTT.

This clone has more than one count but fewer than ten. The chain has TRBV5-1 and TRBJ2-3; D ambiguous. V lost 1 base to trimming and J lost 3 bases, with 6 bases between them. This CDR3 contains 13 residues. Germline V gives CDR1 SGHRS, CDR2 YFSETQ. CDR3 loop: CASSLPTTDTQYF. CDR3 DNA: TGCGCCAGCAGCTTGCCCACTACAGATACGCAGTATTTT.

The chain couples TRBV18 to TRBJ1-2; 7 positions agree with TRBD1. In germline, CDR1 is KGHSH, CDR2 LQKENI. The CDR3 covers 17 residues. The ends lost 3 bases at V and 2 bases at J; junction bases unmatched: 12. The CDR3, as DNA: TGTGCCAGCTCACCCAACGGCAGGGACAGCAACAACTATGGCTACACCTTC. This sequence encodes CASSPNGRDSNNYGYTF.

The CDR3 loop is CAWSPQQNTEAFF. As DNA, the CDR3 is TGTGCCTGGAGCCCACAGCAGAACACTGAAGCTTTCTTT. J is TRBJ1-1 and V is TRBV30; D gene ambiguous. Trimming stripped 3 bases from V and 1 base from J, with 9 bases between. This CDR3 spans 13 amino acids. Looked up from germline, CDR1 is GTSNPN and CDR2 is SVGIG (reference sequence).

This chain joins TRBV29-1 and TRBJ2-7; D may be TRBD1 (5 bases). V was shortened by 7 bases and J by 2 bases, with 24 bases between the two germline ends. CDR3 length: 16 amino acids. From germline, CDR1 is SQVTM and CDR2 ANQGSEA. This chain's CDR3 is CSGAKQVILPPYEQYF. Written as DNA, the CDR3 is TGCAGCGGGGCAAAACAGGTGATCTTACCCCCCTACGAGCAGTACTTC.

The V and J genes are TRBV7-3 and TRBJ2-1, with a tentative D call TRBD2 (7 bases). V lost 4 bases and J 6 bases, leaving 13 bases between the germline ends. CDR1 and CDR2 from the germline V gene are SGHTA and FQGTGA. The length of the CDR3 is 14 residues. DNA for the CDR3: TGTGCCAGCAGCTGGGGGGGGGCACCCAATGAGCAGTTCTTC. Residues: CASSWGGAPNEQFF.

This clone came up a few times. V usage is TRBV6-5 and J usage is TRBJ1-2; 9 bases line up with TRBD1. Trimming cost V 5 bases and J 4 bases; bases outside gene matches: 5. Germline CDR1 is MNHEY and CDR2 is SVGAGI. The CDR3 has 14 amino acids. This CDR3 is CASSPGQGPYGYTF. CDR3 DNA sequence: TGTGCCAGCAGTCCGGGACAGGGACCCTATGGCTACACCTTC.

The chain carries TRBV18 and TRBJ1-2; TRBD1 aligns across 7 bases. Germline CDR1 KGHSH, CDR2 LQKENI. Trimming took 2 bases from V and 7 from J; bases not matched to a gene: 19. The CDR3 has 18 residues. CDR3 coding DNA: TGTGCCAGCTCACCAGGAGGTAATTCGGGACAGATTCCCTCTGGCTACACCTTC. Encoded protein: CASSPGGNSGQIPSGYTF.

V and J are TRBV10-1 and TRBJ2-5, with TRBD1 matching over 7 bases. The J call is doubtful: the DNA matches TRBJ2-7 better. CDR3 size: 15 residues. The V gene's germline CDR1 is WNHNN and CDR2 SYGVQD (reference sequence). The CDR3 reads CASSPHRGPSYEQYF. The CDR3 nucleotides are TGCGCCAGCAGTCCGCACAGGGGACCCTCCTACGAGCAGTACTTC.

This chain uses TRBV30 with TRBJ1-3; D perhaps matches TRBD1 (5 bases). This CDR3 comprises 14 residues. V lost 3 bases, J lost 0 bases, and 9 bases lay in between. The germline CDR1 and CDR2 sequences are GTSNPN and SVGIG (reference sequence). The CDR3 sequence: CAWSRGVSGNTIYF. Here the CDR3 DNA reads TGTGCCTGGAGCCGGGGGGTCTCTGGAAACACCATATATTTT.

The chain recombines TRBV7-2 with TRBJ2-3; 8 bases align to TRBD2. The CDR3 totals 16 residues. The V and J ends lost 3 bases and 5 bases, in that order; junction bases with no gene match: 10. Germline-derived CDR1 and CDR2 are SGHTA and FQGNSA. The CDR3 is CASSLSGSPGIDTQYF. CDR3 DNA: TGTGCCAGCAGCTTGAGCGGGAGCCCCGGTATAGATACGCAGTATTTT.

The J gene is TRBJ1-4, the V gene TRBV21-1; the DNA was not compared with TRBD1, the D call given in the table. TRBV21-1 counts as a pseudogene. CDR3 length: 15 residues. The CDR3 region is CASSKEWGPGEKLFF. CDR3 DNA sequence: TGTGCCAGCAGCAAAGAATGGGGGCCCGGTGAAAAACTGTTTTTT.

The V gene is TRBV11-2, the J gene TRBJ2-3; TRBD1 might be the D (6 bases). Germline CDR1 is SGHAT and CDR2 is FQNNGV. Between the trimmed V and J ends, which lost 3 bases and 6 bases, there was a span of 13 bases. This CDR3 spans 14 amino acids. CDR3 in DNA: TGTGCCAGCAGCTTTAGTTCTAGGGGGGATACGCAGTATTTT. Its protein is CASSFSSRGDTQYF.

The rearrangement links TRBV6-5 to TRBJ2-4; a possible D gene is TRBD2 (5 bases). Per the germline V gene, CDR1 is MNHEY and CDR2 is SVGAGI. This CDR3 region has 15 residues. V was shortened by 0 bases and J by 0 bases, with 6 bases between the two germline ends. CDR3 in DNA: TGTGCCAGCAGTTACTCCGGACTAGCCAAAAACATTCAGTACTTC. This codes for CASSYSGLAKNIQYF.

The chain is built from TRBV20-1 and TRBJ2-3; D ambiguous. The CDR3 runs to 11 residues. V was shortened by 3 bases and J by 6 bases, with 7 bases between the two germline ends. Germline V gene sequence: CDR1 DFQATT, CDR2 SNEGSKA (reference sequence). CDR3 loop: CSASRQDTQYF. The CDR3 coding sequence is TGCAGTGCTAGCCGTCAGGATACGCAGTATTTT.